These 32 T cell receptor beta chains were all obtained from the same sample, sequenced in a study of esophageal squamous cell carcinoma under preoperative chemotherapy. TCRdb called the PCR reads again in MiXCR, with one record for every CDR3 protein. The sample lists some 30,000 distinct CDR3 sequences; around 50% were seen once. Time point indicated: before preoperative PTX-NDP chemotherapy. The material was obtained from a patient given preoperative chemotherapy. The receptors were sampled from a human donor with esophageal squamous cell carcinoma. The donor label of this sample is uncertain.

At least ten counts were recorded for this clonotype. The V and J genes are TRBV6-1 and TRBJ2-7; D is unclear. The CDR3 spans 13 residues. V was shortened by 8 bases and J by 0 bases, with 11 bases between the two germline ends. Per the germline V gene, CDR1 is MNHNS and CDR2 is SASEGT. CDR3: CASSIGNSYEQYF. The CDR3 DNA reads as TGTGCCAGCTCCATCGGTAACTCCTACGAGCAGTACTTC.

The CDR3 DNA reads as TGTGCCAGCGTCTTAGCTCGCGGACCCAAAAACATGCAGTATTTT. It codes for CASVLARGPKNMQYF. The gene calls are TRBV7-2 and TRBJ2-3, with no clear D. Per the germline V gene, CDR1 is SGHTA and CDR2 is FQGNSA. Trimming shortened V by 8 bases and J by 11 bases, and 26 bases separated the two germline ends. The CDR3 has 15 residues.

On this clonotype: Possible read error: a much larger clone is one base away. The chain links TRBV28 to TRBJ2-1; weak D call: TRBD1 (5 bases). The CDR3 contains 13 residues. The V end was cut by 8 bases, the J end by 13 bases, with 21 bases between. The germline V gene has CDR1 MDHEN and CDR2 SYDVKM. CDR3 in DNA: TGTGCCAGCTATCAGGGTTTCCAAGAGACCCAGTTCTTC. Translated: CASYQGFQETQFF.

This clonotype was detected only once. Germline and junction disagree at one end, which may indicate a read error. V and J are TRBV12-3 or TRBV12-4 and TRBJ2-5; D is ambiguous. This CDR3 comprises 14 residues. In nucleotides, the CDR3 is TGTGCCTGTACCGCGCGCCGTGCCCAAGAGATCCAGTACTTC. Residues: CACTARRAQEIQYF.

As for this clonotype: This is likely a read error, given that the CDR3 carries no conserved phenylalanine or tryptophan at its end. No DNA is shown, since the ends of the CDR3 on it are uncertain; the CDR3 is the one TCRdb lists. V and J are TRBV7-6 and TRBJ2-5. CDR1 SGHVS and CDR2 FNYEAQ come from the germline V gene. The CDR3 is 14 amino acids long, termini counted. The CDR3 region is CASSLGTAQETRFL.

Worth noting for this clonotype: The conserved closing phenylalanine or tryptophan is absent in this CDR3, likely reflecting a read error. No DNA is shown, since the ends of the CDR3 on it are uncertain; the CDR3 is the one TCRdb lists. The gene calls are TRBV7-6 and TRBJ2-5. Per germline, CDR1 SGHVS and CDR2 FNYEAQ. The CDR3 sequence runs 14 residues, both termini included. The CDR3 spells CASSLDGQQTTWLS.

A note on this clonotype: The junction differs from germline at one of its ends, possibly a read error. The J gene is TRBJ2-3, the V gene TRBV7-2, with a possible D match to TRBD1 (8 bases). The CDR3 sequence is 16 residues long. Germline V gene data show CDR1 as SGHTA and CDR2 as FQGNSA. The DNA of the CDR3 is TGTGCCAGCAGCCTACAGGGGGGGAGAGCCAAAGATACTCAGTACTTT. This gives the protein CASSLQGGRAKDTQYF. The entire variable domain, with the rest obtained from reference TRBV7-2 and TRBJ2-3, is as follows: GAGVSQSPSNKVTEKGKDVELRCDPISGHTALYWYRQSLGQGLEFLIYFQGNSAPDKSGLPSDRFSAERTGGSVSTLTIQRTQQEDSAVYLCASSLQGGRAKDTQYFGPGTRLTVL.

The rearrangement links TRBV7-2 to TRBJ2-5; D tentatively reads TRBD1 or TRBD2 (6 bases each). The CDR3 loop spans 15 amino acids. V shed 11 bases and J shed 3 bases, with 22 bases lying between them. Germline V gene sequence: CDR1 SGHTA, CDR2 FQGNSA. Written as DNA, the CDR3 is TGTGCCGGGGGCTCCGGGGGCAAGGACAAAGAGACCCAGTACTTC. Translating it yields CAGGSGGKDKETQYF.

This clonotype was recorded many times. The genes are TRBV7-8 and TRBJ2-5; a weak D match, TRBD2 (7 bases). The CDR3 runs 15 residues. CDR1 and CDR2 from the germline V gene are SGHVS and FQNEAQ. Trimming removed 6 bases at V and 11 bases at J, with 25 bases between. Here the CDR3 DNA reads TGTGCCAGCAGGCCAAGACGGGGGGCGAGCAATGAGCAGTACTTC. This codes for CASRPRRGASNEQYF.

This clonotype has just a few counts. A much larger clone differs from this one at a single base, so this may be a read error. The V call is TRBV11-3, the J call TRBJ2-1; a possible D gene is TRBD2 (6 bases). The DNA matches TRBJ2-7 better at its end, which makes the J call doubtful. The CDR3 covers 15 residues. Germline V lookup: CDR1 SGHNT, CDR2 YENEEA. The CDR3 loop reads CASTPAGPNSNEQYF. CDR3 sequence (DNA): TGTGCCAGCACCCCCGCGGGGCCCAATTCCAATGAGCAGTACTTC.

The table lists this clonotype with a count of one. This sequence joins TRBV5-1 and TRBJ2-1; the match to TRBD1 covers 8 bases. The end of the DNA fits TRBJ2-7 better, so the J call may be wrong. The CDR3 totals 14 residues. Germline CDR1 SGHRS, CDR2 YFSETQ. The chain's CDR3 is CASSPGQGLYEQYF. CDR3 nucleotides: TGCGCCAGCAGCCCCGGACAGGGACTCTACGAGCAGTACTTC.

CDR3 region: CGGGTGGLAKETQYF. CDR3 DNA: TGTGGCGGGGGCACGGGGGGCCTAGCCAAAGAGACCCAGTACTTC. J is TRBJ2-4 and V is TRBV7-8, with D maybe TRBD2 (7 bases). The J call is in doubt because the DNA end fits TRBJ2-5 better. Germline V gives CDR1 SGHVS, CDR2 FQNEAQ. This CDR3 has 15 residues.

The chain couples TRBV5-1 to TRBJ2-1; 12 bases align to TRBD2. The CDR3 contains 13 residues. Trimming removed 6 bases from V and 6 bases from J; junction bases left unmatched: 1. Per the germline V gene, CDR1 is SGHRS and CDR2 is YFSETQ. This CDR3 reads CASTSGGGNEQFF. For the CDR3, the DNA is TGCGCCAGCACTAGCGGGGGGGGCAATGAGCAGTTCTTC.

This clonotype has a single count. The chain employs TRBV7-2 and TRBJ2-4, with D perhaps being TRBD1 or TRBD2 (5 bases each). The V gene's germline CDR1 is SGHTA and CDR2 FQGNSA. Between the trimmed V and J ends, which lost 9 bases and 8 bases, there was a span of 20 bases. This CDR3 is 14 amino acids long. The CDR3 nucleotides read TGTGCCAGGAGCGGACCCCGTGAAGGGGACATTCAGTACTTC. Protein product: CARSGPREGDIQYF.

On this clonotype itself: The missing conserved phenylalanine or tryptophan at the end of this CDR3 makes a read error likely. No DNA is shown, since the ends of the CDR3 on it are uncertain; the CDR3 is the one TCRdb lists. The chain joins TRBV7-6 to TRBJ2-5. The CDR3 contains 14 residues when both ends are counted. Germline CDR1 and CDR2: SGHVS and FNYEAQ. The CDR3 sequence: CASSLDGHQKTWYS.

The rearrangement uses TRBV7-6 and TRBJ2-2; tentative D call: TRBD2 (5 bases). The DNA end lines up better with TRBJ2-3; the J call may be wrong. This CDR3 is 16 amino acids long. Germline assignment: CDR1 SGHVS and CDR2 FNYEAQ. CDR3 nucleotides: TGTGCCAGCAGCTTAGAGGAGGCTGTGAGCACCGAGGAGCAGTATTTT. Translated: CASSLEEAVSTEEQYF.

This chain links TRBV6-4 with TRBJ1-2; weak D call: TRBD1 (5 bases). The CDR3 sequence is 14 residues long. V shed 3 bases and J shed 11 bases, with 19 bases lying between them. Germline CDR1 is MRHNA and CDR2 is SNTAGT. CDR3 residues: CASSEDSAGTVYTF. The CDR3 DNA follows: TGTGCCAGCAGTGAAGACTCGGCTGGGACGGTATACACCTTC.

About this clonotype itself: At one of its ends the junction is not consistent with the germline gene, which may arise from a read error. DNA of the CDR3: TGTGCCAGCAGCCCCCGCCCCAGGGGGCGCACAAATATTCAGTACTTT. Translating it yields CASSPRPRGRTNIQYF. This rearrangement joins TRBV7-2 to TRBJ2-4; 8 bases match TRBD1. CDR3 length equals 16 residues. Germline loops: CDR1 SGHTA, CDR2 FQGNSA.

This clonotype appeared many times. V and J are TRBV11-3 and TRBJ2-1; perhaps D is TRBD1 or TRBD2 (5 bases each). V dropped 2 bases and J dropped 9 bases, with 14 bases sitting between them. The germline V gene encodes CDR1 SGHNT and CDR2 YENEEA. This CDR3 region has 14 residues. As DNA, the CDR3 is TGTGCCAGCAGCTTATCTTTGTGGGACGGTGAGCAGTTCTTC. The encoded protein is CASSLSLWDGEQFF. Drawing the rest from reference TRBV11-3 and TRBJ2-1, the complete variable domain is EAGVVQSPRYKIIEKKQPVAFWCNPISGHNTLYWYLQNLGQGPELLIRYENEEAVDDSQLPKDRFSAERLKGVDSTLKIQPAELGDSAVYLCASSLSLWDGEQFFGPGTRLTVL.

By share of the sample, this clonotype is medium-sized. This rearrangement joins TRBV6-1 to TRBJ2-5, with 10 positions matching TRBD2. The CDR3 length is 15 residues. CDR1 is MNHNS, CDR2 SASEGT, per germline. V trimming: 6 bases; J trimming: 6 bases; junction bases outside the gene matches: 10. CDR3 loop: CASRGTGTSVQTQYF. As DNA, the CDR3 is TGTGCCAGCAGGGGGACCGGGACTAGCGTACAGACCCAGTACTTC.

Comment on this clonotype: A read error is possible here, since a much larger clone lies one base away. The CDR3 region has the DNA TGTGCCAGCAGTGAAGAGGTGGGAGGTGGAAATGAGCAGTACTTC. Its protein is CASSEEVGGGNEQYF. This chain links TRBV6-1 with TRBJ2-3; the D gene is possibly TRBD2 (6 bases). The J call may be in error: the DNA end matches TRBJ2-7 better. This CDR3 is 15 amino acids long. CDR1 is MNHNS, CDR2 SASEGT, per germline.

This sequence joins TRBV7-9 and TRBJ1-4; D is unresolved. Germline values: CDR1 SEHNR, CDR2 FQNEAQ (reference sequence). The CDR3 is 13 residues long. The V gene lost 0 bases and the J gene lost 5 bases, with 4 bases spanning the gap. CDR3 bases: TGTGCCAGCAGCTTAGCCGGGAATGAAAAACTGTTTTTT. Protein: CASSLAGNEKLFF.

This clonotype has ten or more counts. This rearrangement joins TRBV7-2 to TRBJ2-7; the D gene is possibly TRBD1 (5 bases). CDR1 is SGHTA and CDR2 is FQGNSA in the germline V gene. CDR3 size: 14 residues. V lost 2 bases and J 4 bases, leaving 12 bases between the germline ends. This CDR3 reads CASSLTLPGYEQYF. The CDR3 DNA sequence: TGTGCCAGCAGCTTAACCCTCCCAGGGTACGAGCAGTACTTC.

This clonotype was picked up many times. The gene calls are TRBV12-3 or TRBV12-4 and TRBJ2-7; no firm D call. V lost 3 bases and J lost 7, with 13 bases in between. The CDR3 consists of 13 residues. The CDR3 nucleotides are TGTGCCAGCAGTTTTCTCGGTATTGTAGAGCAGTACTTC. Amino acids: CASSFLGIVEQYF.

This clonotype was seen a few times. The chain joins TRBV7-9 to TRBJ2-7; possible D gene TRBD1, 6 bases. The J call may not be correct, given that the DNA end is closer to TRBJ2-1. Germline V gene sequence: CDR1 SEHNR, CDR2 FQNEAQ (reference sequence). The CDR3 totals 14 residues. CDR3 sequence (DNA): TGTGCCAGCAGCTTTCGGGGACACAATTTTGAGCAGTTCTTC. Amino acids: CASSFRGHNFEQFF.

This clonotype has just a few counts. The chain recombines TRBV19 with TRBJ2-3; D gene unclear. Trimming stripped 3 bases from V and 2 bases from J, with 9 bases between. The CDR3 totals 14 residues. CDR1 is LNHDA and CDR2 is SQIVND in the germline V gene (reference sequence). The DNA of the CDR3 is TGTGCCAGTAGTATCTCCTCAACCACAGATACGCAGTATTTT. Protein: CASSISSTTDTQYF.

About this clonotype: The junction does not match germline at one end; this may be a read error. The CDR3 coding sequence is TGTGGCAGCAGGGGCATGGGAGCCAAAAATACGCAGTACTTC. This gives the protein CGSRGMGAKNTQYF. The chain couples TRBV7-2 to TRBJ2-4, with TRBD1 as a possible D gene (6 bases). Germline CDR1 and CDR2: SGHTA and FQGNSA. This CDR3 comprises 14 residues.

Regarding this clonotype: A read error may account for a junction end that differs from germline. CDR3 sequence (DNA): TGTGCCGGCAGCGTGACAGGGAACACAGAGACGCAGTACTTC. Its translation is CAGSVTGNTETQYF. The chain combines TRBV7-9 with TRBJ2-3, with 7 bases fitting TRBD1. The end of the DNA fits TRBJ2-7 better, so the J call may be wrong. The germline CDR1 and CDR2 sequences are SEHNR and FQNEAQ (reference sequence). This CDR3 region has 14 residues.

This clonotype appeared a few times. With a much larger clone just one base away, this may be a read error. CDR3 sequence: CASSLWLAGYNEQYF. In DNA form, the CDR3 reads TGTGCCAGCAGTTTATGGCTAGCGGGCTACAATGAGCAGTACTTC. The chain is built from TRBV27 and TRBJ2-3; 8 bases match TRBD2. The last part of the DNA fits TRBJ2-7 better; the J call may be wrong. The CDR3 consists of 15 residues. CDR1 and CDR2 from the germline V gene are MNHEY and SMNVEV (reference sequence).

The chain recombines TRBV7-2 with TRBJ2-5; 7 bases match TRBD2. CDR3 length equals 12 residues. CDR1 and CDR2 from the germline V gene are SGHTA and FQGNSA. The V gene end was trimmed by 11 bases and the J gene end by 10 bases; junction bases not matched to a gene: 13. CDR3 in DNA: TGTGCCGGCGGCCGTGACCCGGGGGGCCAGTACTTC. This encodes CAGGRDPGGQYF.

This clonotype was recorded at least ten times. This chain uses TRBV7-6 with TRBJ2-5; 10 bases line up with TRBD2. The J segment lost 2 bases and the V segment lost 5 bases, leaving 2 bases of the junction unmatched. This CDR3 has 14 residues. In germline, CDR1 is SGHVS, CDR2 FNYEAQ. The CDR3 bases are TGTGCCAGCAGCGGACTAGCGGTTCAAGAGACCCAGTACTTC. Amino acids: CASSGLAVQETQYF.

This clonotype has a count of ten or more. A read error may be the cause here, since a much bigger clone is one base away. The chain joins TRBV5-6 to TRBJ2-1; D may correspond to TRBD1 or TRBD2 (6 bases each). The J call is doubtful: the DNA matches TRBJ2-7 better. This CDR3 is 14 amino acids long. Germline V gene lookup returns CDR1 SGHDT and CDR2 YYEEEE. CDR3 in amino acids: CASSLFPGDNEQYF. The CDR3 nucleotides are TGTGCCAGCAGCTTGTTTCCGGGGGACAATGAGCAGTACTTC.